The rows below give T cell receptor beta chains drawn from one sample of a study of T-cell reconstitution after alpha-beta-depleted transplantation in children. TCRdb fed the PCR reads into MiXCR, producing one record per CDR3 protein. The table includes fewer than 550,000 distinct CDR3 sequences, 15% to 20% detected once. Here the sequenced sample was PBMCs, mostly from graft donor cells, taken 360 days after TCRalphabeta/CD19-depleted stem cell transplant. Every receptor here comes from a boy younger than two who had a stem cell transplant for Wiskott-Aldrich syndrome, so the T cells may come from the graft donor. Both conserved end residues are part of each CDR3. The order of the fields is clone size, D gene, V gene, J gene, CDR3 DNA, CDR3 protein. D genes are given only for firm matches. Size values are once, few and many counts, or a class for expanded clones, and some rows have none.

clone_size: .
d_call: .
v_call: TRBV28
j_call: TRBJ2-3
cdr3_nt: TGTGCCAGCAGTTTTGTGGGTTCTAGCACAGATACGCAGTATTTT
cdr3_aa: CASSFVGSSTDTQYF

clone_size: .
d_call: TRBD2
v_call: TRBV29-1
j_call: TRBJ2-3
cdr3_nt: TGCAGCGTTGCCGGGAGGGCCGCAGATACGCAGTATTTT
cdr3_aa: CSVAGRAADTQYF

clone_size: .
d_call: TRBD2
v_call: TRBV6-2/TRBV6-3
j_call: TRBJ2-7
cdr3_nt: TGTGCCAGCAGTTCTCTTAGCGGGAGGGCTCATGAGCAGTACTTC
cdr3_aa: CASSSLSGRAHEQYF

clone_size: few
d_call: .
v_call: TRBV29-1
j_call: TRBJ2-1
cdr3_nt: TGCAGCGTTGTGGTTAGATCAACCTACAATGAGCAGTTCTTC
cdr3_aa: CSVVVRSTYNEQFF

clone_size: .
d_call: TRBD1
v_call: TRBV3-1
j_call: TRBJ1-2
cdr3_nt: TGTGCCAGCAGCCAACCAGGGGGCTATGGCTACACCTTC
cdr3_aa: CASSQPGGYGYTF

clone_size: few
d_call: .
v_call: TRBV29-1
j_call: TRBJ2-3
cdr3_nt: TGCAGCGCCGAGCGGGACACACCTTTTACGCAGTATTTT
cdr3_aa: CSAERDTPFTQYF

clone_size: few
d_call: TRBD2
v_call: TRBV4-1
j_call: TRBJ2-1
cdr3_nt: TGCGCCGTTTCGAGACTAGCGGGGGTTACCTACAATGAGCAGTTCTTC
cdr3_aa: CAVSRLAGVTYNEQFF

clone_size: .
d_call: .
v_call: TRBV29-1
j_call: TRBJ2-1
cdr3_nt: TGCAGCGTCCTGCCTTTAAACTACAATGAGCAGTTCTTC
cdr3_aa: CSVLPLNYNEQFF

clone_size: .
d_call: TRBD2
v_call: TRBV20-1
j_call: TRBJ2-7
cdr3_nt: TGCAGTGCTCGGACTAGCGGGGAAATCCACCCTTTCTACGAGCAGTACTTC
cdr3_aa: CSARTSGEIHPFYEQYF

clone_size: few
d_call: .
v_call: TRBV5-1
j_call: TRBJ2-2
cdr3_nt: TGCGCCAGCAGCTTTCGCGCAGCCGTGAACAGCGGGGAGCTGTTTTTT
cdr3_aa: CASSFRAAVNSGELFF

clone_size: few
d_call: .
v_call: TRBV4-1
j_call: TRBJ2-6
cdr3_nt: TGCGCCAGCAGCCAAGTCACGACAAGACTTGCGCCTGGGGCCAACGTCCTGACTTTC
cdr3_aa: CASSQVTTRLAPGANVLTF

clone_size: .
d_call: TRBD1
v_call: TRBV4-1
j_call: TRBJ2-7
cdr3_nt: TGCGCCAGCAGCCGGACAGGGAAAAGCTCCTACGAGCAGTACTTC
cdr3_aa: CASSRTGKSSYEQYF

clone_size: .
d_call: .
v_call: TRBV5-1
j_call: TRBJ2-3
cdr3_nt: TGCGCCAGCAGCTTGGCAGGTTTAGAAGATACGCAGTATTTT
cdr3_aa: CASSLAGLEDTQYF

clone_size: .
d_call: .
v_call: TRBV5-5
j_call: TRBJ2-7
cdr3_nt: TGTGCCAGCAGCAGAGAGTTCCCGTCCCTCTCCTACGAGCAGTACTTC
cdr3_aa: CASSREFPSLSYEQYF

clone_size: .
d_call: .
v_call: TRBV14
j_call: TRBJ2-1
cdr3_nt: TGTGCCAGCAGCCAAACCTGGCATGAGCAGTTCTTC
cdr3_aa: CASSQTWHEQFF

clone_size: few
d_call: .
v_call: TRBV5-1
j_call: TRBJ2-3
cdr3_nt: TGCGCCAGCAGCTTGTTGGCGGTTAGCACAGATACGCAGTATTTT
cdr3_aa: CASSLLAVSTDTQYF

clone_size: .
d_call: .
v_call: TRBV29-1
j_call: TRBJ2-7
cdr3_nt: TGCAGCGTTGAGGCCGTTTTGGAGGGCCGCTCCTACGAGCAGTACTTC
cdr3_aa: CSVEAVLEGRSYEQYF

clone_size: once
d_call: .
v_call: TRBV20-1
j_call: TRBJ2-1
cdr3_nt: TGCAGTGCTAGAGTGGCTACCCGCAATGAGCAGTTCTTC
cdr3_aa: CSARVATRNEQFF

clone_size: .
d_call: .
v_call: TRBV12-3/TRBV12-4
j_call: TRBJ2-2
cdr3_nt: TGTGCCAGCAGCCCGGGGCGATTCACCGGGGAGCTGTTTTTT
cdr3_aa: CASSPGRFTGELFF

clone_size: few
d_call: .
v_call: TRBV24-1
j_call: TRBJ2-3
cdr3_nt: TGTGCCACCAGTATAACAGATACGCAGTATTTT
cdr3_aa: CATSITDTQYF

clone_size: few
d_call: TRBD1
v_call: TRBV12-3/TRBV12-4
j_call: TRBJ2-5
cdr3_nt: TGTGCCAGCAGCCGGACAGGTTCGGGGACCCAGTACTTC
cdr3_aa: CASSRTGSGTQYF

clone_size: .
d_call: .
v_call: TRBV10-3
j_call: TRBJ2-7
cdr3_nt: TGTGCCATCAGTGATGGGGCTTACTCCTACGAGCAGTACTTC
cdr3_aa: CAISDGAYSYEQYF

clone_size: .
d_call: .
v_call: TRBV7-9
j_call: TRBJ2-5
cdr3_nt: TGTGCCAGCAGCTTTCCCCAGGGGCTCACCCAGTACTTC
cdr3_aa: CASSFPQGLTQYF

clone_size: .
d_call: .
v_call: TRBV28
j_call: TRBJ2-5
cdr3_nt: TGTGCCAGCAGTTCGCCGACAGGACCCCAAGAGACCCAGTACTTC
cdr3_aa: CASSSPTGPQETQYF

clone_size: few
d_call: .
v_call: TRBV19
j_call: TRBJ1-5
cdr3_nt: TGTGCCAGTAGCAGGACCGCCAATCAGCCCCAGCATTTT
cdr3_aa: CASSRTANQPQHF

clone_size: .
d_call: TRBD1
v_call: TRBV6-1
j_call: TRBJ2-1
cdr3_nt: TGTGCCAGCAGTGAATGGCCCACAGGGGGCACCTACAATGAGCAGTTCTTC
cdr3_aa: CASSEWPTGGTYNEQFF

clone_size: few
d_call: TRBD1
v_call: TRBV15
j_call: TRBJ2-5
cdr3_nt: TGTGCCACCAGCAGAGGAGGACAGGGCCAAGAGACCCAGTACTTC
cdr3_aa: CATSRGGQGQETQYF

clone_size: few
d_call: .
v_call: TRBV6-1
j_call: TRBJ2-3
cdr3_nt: TGTGCCAGCAGGGGGCAAGGCACAGATACGCAGTATTTT
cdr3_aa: CASRGQGTDTQYF

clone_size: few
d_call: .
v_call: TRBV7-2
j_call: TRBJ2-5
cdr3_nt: TGTGCCAGCGGTACCTCCAAGCAGTACTTC
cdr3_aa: CASGTSKQYF

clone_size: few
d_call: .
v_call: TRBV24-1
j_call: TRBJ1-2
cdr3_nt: TGTGCCACCAGTGGGGCAGGGTATGGCTACACCTTC
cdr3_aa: CATSGAGYGYTF

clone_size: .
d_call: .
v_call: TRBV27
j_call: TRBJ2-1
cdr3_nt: TGTGCCAGCAGTTTGGAGGGGCGCGGTGGGAATGAGCAGTTCTTC
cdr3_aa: CASSLEGRGGNEQFF

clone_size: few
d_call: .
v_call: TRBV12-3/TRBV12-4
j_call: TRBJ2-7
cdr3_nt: TGTGCCAGCAGTATGCAGGGGAACCTCTACGAGCAGTACTTC
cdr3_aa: CASSMQGNLYEQYF

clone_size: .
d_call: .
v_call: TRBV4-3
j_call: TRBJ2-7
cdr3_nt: TGCGCCAGCAGCCAAAATCCCTGGACAGCCTACGAGCAGTACTTC
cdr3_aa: CASSQNPWTAYEQYF

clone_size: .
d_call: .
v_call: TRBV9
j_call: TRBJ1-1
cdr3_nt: TGTGCCAGCAGCGGGACCACAGTGAACACTGAAGCTTTCTTT
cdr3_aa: CASSGTTVNTEAFF

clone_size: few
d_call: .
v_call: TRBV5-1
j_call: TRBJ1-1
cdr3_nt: TGCGCCAGCAGCTTTTTTCAGAACACTGAAGCTTTCTTT
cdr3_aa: CASSFFQNTEAFF

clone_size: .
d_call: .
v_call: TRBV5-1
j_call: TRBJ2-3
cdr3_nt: TGCGCCAGCAGCTCAACTAGCATGCCAGATACGCAGTATTTT
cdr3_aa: CASSSTSMPDTQYF

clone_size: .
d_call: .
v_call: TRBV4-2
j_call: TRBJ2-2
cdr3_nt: TGTGCCAGCAGCCAAGATGTTTCGGGGGCCGCGAACACCGGGGAGCTGTTTTTT
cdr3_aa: CASSQDVSGAANTGELFF

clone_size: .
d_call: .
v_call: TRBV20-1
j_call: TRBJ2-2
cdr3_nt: TGCAGTGCTAGGCGGGACTTTCCAGCTACCGGGGAGCTGTTTTTT
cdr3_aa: CSARRDFPATGELFF

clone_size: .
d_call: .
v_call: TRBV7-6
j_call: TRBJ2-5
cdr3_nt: TGTGCCAGCAGCTTAGGGTTAGGCAGGGCCCAAGAGACCCAGTACTTC
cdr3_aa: CASSLGLGRAQETQYF

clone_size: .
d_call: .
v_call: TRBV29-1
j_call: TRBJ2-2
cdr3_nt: TGCAGCGTTGAAGATCACCTAGGGGGCGGGGAGCTGTTTTTT
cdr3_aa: CSVEDHLGGGELFF

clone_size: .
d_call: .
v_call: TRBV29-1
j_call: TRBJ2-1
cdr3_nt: TGCAGCGTTGGGAAGGCGGGCGGCATCGTCAATGAGCAGTTCTTC
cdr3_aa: CSVGKAGGIVNEQFF

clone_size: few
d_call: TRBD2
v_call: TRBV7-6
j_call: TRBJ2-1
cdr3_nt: TGTGCCAGCAGCTTAGCCTCTAGCGGGGGCTACAATGAGCAGTTCTTC
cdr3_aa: CASSLASSGGYNEQFF

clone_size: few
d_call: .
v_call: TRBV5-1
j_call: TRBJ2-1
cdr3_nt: TGCGCCAGCAGCCGCGCCGGGACGGTGGTCAATGAGCAGTTCTTC
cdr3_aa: CASSRAGTVVNEQFF

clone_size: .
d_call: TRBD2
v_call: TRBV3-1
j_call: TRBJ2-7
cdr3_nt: TGTGCCAGCAGCCTGCTGGGCGGGACTAGCGAGCAGTACTTC
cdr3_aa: CASSLLGGTSEQYF

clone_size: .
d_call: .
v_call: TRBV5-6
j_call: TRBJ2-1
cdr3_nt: TGTGCCAGCAGCTTTCTCGGGACATCATACAATGAGCAGTTCTTC
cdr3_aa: CASSFLGTSYNEQFF

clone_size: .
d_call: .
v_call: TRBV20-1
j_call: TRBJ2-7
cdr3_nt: TGCAGTGCTAGATGTCCCGTCAAACTCTACGAGCAGTACTTC
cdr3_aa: CSARCPVKLYEQYF

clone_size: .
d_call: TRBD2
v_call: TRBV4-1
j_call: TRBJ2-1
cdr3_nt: TGCGCCAGCAGCCCTACCCTCGGGGGGTATGAGCAGTTCTTC
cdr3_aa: CASSPTLGGYEQFF

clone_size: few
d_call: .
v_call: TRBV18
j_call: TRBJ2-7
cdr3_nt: TGTGCCAGCTCGCCCCCCTGGACGGCGAGCTCCTACGAGCAGTACTTC
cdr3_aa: CASSPPWTASSYEQYF